The rows below give T cell receptor beta chains drawn from one sample of a study of blood T cell repertoires in COVID-19. Assay used: immunoSEQ multiplex PCR; TCRdb lists only in-frame clones, some missing. The repertoire holds approximately 300,000 clones, with approximately 88% as singletons. The sample was peripheral blood. These receptors were taken from a man between 18 and 29 years old who had recovered from COVID-19. Both conserved end residues are part of each CDR3. Fields, in order: J gene, clone size, V gene, CDR3 length, CDR3 protein. Some rows have no size entry. The others give once, few or many, or a class for an expanded clone.

j_call: TRBJ1-5
clone_size: -
v_call: TRBV19
cdr3_length: 12
cdr3_aa: CASGGSNQPQHF

j_call: TRBJ1-1
clone_size: -
v_call: TRBV29-1
cdr3_length: 14
cdr3_aa: CSATKGTGDTEAFF

j_call: TRBJ2-5
clone_size: once
v_call: TRBV3-1/TRBV3-2
cdr3_length: 15
cdr3_aa: CASSQDITSPGAQYF

j_call: TRBJ2-1
clone_size: -
v_call: TRBV19
cdr3_length: 15
cdr3_aa: CASSGTGTGYNEQFF

j_call: TRBJ1-6
clone_size: -
v_call: TRBV3-1/TRBV3-2
cdr3_length: 13
cdr3_aa: CASSQGQGSPLHF

j_call: TRBJ2-3
clone_size: -
v_call: TRBV25-1
cdr3_length: 15
cdr3_aa: CASSGRLAATDTQYF

j_call: TRBJ2-3
clone_size: once
v_call: TRBV29-1
cdr3_length: 14
cdr3_aa: CSAPGQGAADTQYF

j_call: TRBJ2-5
clone_size: -
v_call: TRBV3-1/TRBV3-2
cdr3_length: 16
cdr3_aa: CASSQVAGGWSETQYF

j_call: TRBJ2-7
clone_size: once
v_call: TRBV19
cdr3_length: 14
cdr3_aa: CASSISQGPYEQYF

j_call: TRBJ1-2
clone_size: -
v_call: TRBV6-5
cdr3_length: 15
cdr3_aa: CASSYWDRDDYGYTF

j_call: TRBJ2-7
clone_size: -
v_call: TRBV19
cdr3_length: 14
cdr3_aa: CASSTMTGSYEQYF

j_call: TRBJ2-7
clone_size: -
v_call: TRBV19
cdr3_length: 13
cdr3_aa: CASSTAGVYEQYF

j_call: TRBJ1-1
clone_size: -
v_call: TRBV28
cdr3_length: 13
cdr3_aa: CASSLGQTFEAFF

j_call: TRBJ1-1
clone_size: few
v_call: TRBV10-3
cdr3_length: 16
cdr3_aa: CAISGGRTVQHPEAFF

j_call: TRBJ1-2
clone_size: -
v_call: TRBV19
cdr3_length: 16
cdr3_aa: CASTPGNRGLNYGYTF

j_call: TRBJ2-2
clone_size: -
v_call: TRBV29-1
cdr3_length: 17
cdr3_aa: CSVAARTSGSLAGELFF

j_call: TRBJ1-2
clone_size: -
v_call: TRBV3-1/TRBV3-2
cdr3_length: 15
cdr3_aa: CASSQDTGLGYGYTF

j_call: TRBJ2-3
clone_size: -
v_call: TRBV7-3
cdr3_length: 14
cdr3_aa: CASSPGTFTDTQYF

j_call: TRBJ2-5
clone_size: -
v_call: TRBV13
cdr3_length: 14
cdr3_aa: CASSRSGWQETQYF

j_call: TRBJ1-4
clone_size: -
v_call: TRBV7-2
cdr3_length: 17
cdr3_aa: CASSLVGGGQGGEKLFF

j_call: TRBJ1-5
clone_size: once
v_call: TRBV15
cdr3_length: 13
cdr3_aa: CATGTSSNQPQHF

j_call: TRBJ1-1
clone_size: few
v_call: TRBV3-1/TRBV3-2
cdr3_length: 15
cdr3_aa: CASSRNTGGITEAFF